This TCR beta chain was observed in a study of T cell responses to AZD1222 COVID-19 vaccine. TCRdb's table, derived via immunoSEQ multiplex PCR, lists solely in-frame clones and lacks some. The sample lists some 170,000 clones; around nine tenths were seen once. The V and J ends lost 2 bases and 8 bases respectively, with 6 bases between them. This CDR3 is 11 amino acids long. CDR1 and CDR2 from the germline V gene are MGHDK and SYGVNS. The rearrangement joins TRBV25-1 to TRBJ1-2; D unresolved. The TCR sequence derives from an adult in good health. Sequenced here: peripheral blood, sampled on day 0 of AZD1222 vaccination. This CDR3 reads CASSELLGYTF. CDR3 in DNA: TGTGCCAGCAGTGAACTCCTAGGCTACACCTTC.